This T cell receptor (beta chain) was documented in a study of shared clonotypes between healthy human individuals. Across the whole study: Per-donor plates numbered three CD4 naive, three CD4 memory, two CD8 naive and one CD8 memory. Study-level results: Around 5% was the fraction of naive CD4 clonotypes found shared across several donors.

CDR1 MNHEY and CDR2 SVGAGI come from the germline V gene. The J segment lost 3 bases and the V segment lost 11 bases, leaving 6 bases of the junction unmatched. There are 13 residues in the CDR3. It was CD45RO-negative cells, positively selected for CCR7, that made up naive CD8 cells, with terminally differentiated effector memory CD45RA+ cells excluded. Nashville, Tennessee was home to all donors, each a Caucasian adult. Of note for this clone: The antigen is not known.

Authors' data handling: Without quality scores, immunoSEQ junctional reads could not be filtered like full-length reads. Sequencing used immunoSEQ multiplex PCR; TCRdb keeps in-frame clones, though not all of them. That table supplies the V and J calls and clone size; D and trimming were determined from the DNA. Found here are about 2 million clones, less than 95% of them singletons; the top ten hold roughly 1%. The receptor was derived from a man aged 18 to 29 in good health. The chain links TRBV6-5 to TRBJ2-2; 7 bases are shared with TRBD1. What was sequenced was naive CD8+ T cells sorted from blood. CDR3 sequence: CAGRRGYTGELFF. The CDR3 bases are TGTGCCGGACGCAGGGGGTACACCGGGGAGCTGTTTTTT.